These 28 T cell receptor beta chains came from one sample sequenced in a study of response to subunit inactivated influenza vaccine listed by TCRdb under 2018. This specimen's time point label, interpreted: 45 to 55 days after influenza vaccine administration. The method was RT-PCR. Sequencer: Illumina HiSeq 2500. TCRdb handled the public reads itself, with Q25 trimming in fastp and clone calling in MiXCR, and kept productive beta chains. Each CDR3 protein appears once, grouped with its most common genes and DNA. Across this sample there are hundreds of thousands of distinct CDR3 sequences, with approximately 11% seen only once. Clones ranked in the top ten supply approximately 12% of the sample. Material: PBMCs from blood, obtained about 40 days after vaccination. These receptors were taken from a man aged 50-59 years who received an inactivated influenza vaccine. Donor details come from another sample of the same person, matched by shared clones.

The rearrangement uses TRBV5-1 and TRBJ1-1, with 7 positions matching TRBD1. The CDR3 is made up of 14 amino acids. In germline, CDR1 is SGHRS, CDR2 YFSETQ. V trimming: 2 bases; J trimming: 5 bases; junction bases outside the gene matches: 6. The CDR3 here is CASSFGTEGTEAFF. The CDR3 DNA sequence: TGCGCCAGCAGCTTCGGGACAGAAGGAACTGAAGCTTTCTTT.

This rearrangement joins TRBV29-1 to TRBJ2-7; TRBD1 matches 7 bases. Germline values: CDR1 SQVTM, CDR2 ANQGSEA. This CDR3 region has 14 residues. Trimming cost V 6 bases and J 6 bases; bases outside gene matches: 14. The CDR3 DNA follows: TGCAGCGTCTCGAGGGACAGAGGCTTCGGCGAGCAGTACTTC. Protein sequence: CSVSRDRGFGEQYF.

The CDR3 sequence is CASSVGIRETQYF. CDR3 DNA sequence: TGTGCCAGCAGTGTCGGGATCCGAGAGACCCAGTACTTC. The chain employs TRBV27 and TRBJ2-5; TRBD2 might be the D (5 bases). The germline V gene encodes CDR1 MNHEY and CDR2 SMNVEV (reference sequence). The CDR3 sequence is 13 residues long. V shed 5 bases and J shed 4 bases, with 11 bases lying between them.

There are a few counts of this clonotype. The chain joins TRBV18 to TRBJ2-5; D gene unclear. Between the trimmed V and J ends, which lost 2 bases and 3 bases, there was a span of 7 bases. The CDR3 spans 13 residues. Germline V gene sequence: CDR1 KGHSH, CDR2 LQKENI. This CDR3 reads CASSPGYEETQYF. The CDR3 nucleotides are TGTGCCAGCTCACCAGGATACGAAGAGACCCAGTACTTC. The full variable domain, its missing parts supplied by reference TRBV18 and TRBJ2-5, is NAGVMQNPRHLVRRRGQEARLRCSPMKGHSHVYWYRQLPEEGLKFMVYLQKENIIDESGMPKERFSAEFPKEGPSILRIQQVVRGDSAAYFCASSPGYEETQYFGPGTRLLVL.

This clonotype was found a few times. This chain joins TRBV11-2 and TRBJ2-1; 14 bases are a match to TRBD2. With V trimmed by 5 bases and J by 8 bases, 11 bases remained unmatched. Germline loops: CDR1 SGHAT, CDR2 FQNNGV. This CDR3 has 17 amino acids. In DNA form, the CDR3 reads TGTGCCAGCAGCCTTAGACTAGCGGGAGGGAATACCCATGAGCAGTTCTTC. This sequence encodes CASSLRLAGGNTHEQFF.

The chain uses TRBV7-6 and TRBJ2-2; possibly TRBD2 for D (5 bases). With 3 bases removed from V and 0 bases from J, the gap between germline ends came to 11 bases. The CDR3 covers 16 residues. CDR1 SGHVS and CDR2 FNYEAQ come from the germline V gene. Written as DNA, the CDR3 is TGTGCCAGCAGCTTTAGAGGGTTCGCGAACACCGGGGAGCTGTTTTTT. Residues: CASSFRGFANTGELFF.

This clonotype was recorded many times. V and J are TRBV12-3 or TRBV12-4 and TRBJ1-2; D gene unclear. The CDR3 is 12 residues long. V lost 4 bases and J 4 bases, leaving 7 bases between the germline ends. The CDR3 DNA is TGTGCCAGCAGTTCCCGACCCTATGGCTACACCTTC. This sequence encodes CASSSRPYGYTF.

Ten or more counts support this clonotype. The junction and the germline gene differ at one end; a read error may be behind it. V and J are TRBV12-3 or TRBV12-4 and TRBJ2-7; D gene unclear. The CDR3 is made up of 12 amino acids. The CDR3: CASSPGSYEQYF. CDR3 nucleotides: TGCGCCAGCAGCCCTGGATCCTACGAGCAGTACTTC.

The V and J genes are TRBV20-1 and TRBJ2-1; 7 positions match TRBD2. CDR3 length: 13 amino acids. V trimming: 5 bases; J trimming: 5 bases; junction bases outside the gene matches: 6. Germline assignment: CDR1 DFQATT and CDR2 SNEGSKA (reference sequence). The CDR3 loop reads CSADRDYHNEQFF. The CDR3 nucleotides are TGCAGTGCTGACCGGGACTACCACAATGAGCAGTTCTTC.

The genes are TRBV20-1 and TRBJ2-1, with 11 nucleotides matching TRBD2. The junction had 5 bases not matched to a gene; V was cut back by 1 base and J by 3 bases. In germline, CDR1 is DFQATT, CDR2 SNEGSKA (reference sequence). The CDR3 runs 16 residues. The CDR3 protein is CSARVHTSGSYNEQFF. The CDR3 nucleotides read TGCAGTGCTAGAGTTCATACTAGCGGGAGCTACAATGAGCAGTTCTTC.

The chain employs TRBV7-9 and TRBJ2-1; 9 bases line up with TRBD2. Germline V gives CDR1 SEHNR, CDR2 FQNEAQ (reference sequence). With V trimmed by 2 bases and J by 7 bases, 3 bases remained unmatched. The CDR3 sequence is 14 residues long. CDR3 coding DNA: TGTGCCAGCAGCTTAAGCGGGAGGTCGAATGAGCAGTTCTTC. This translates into CASSLSGRSNEQFF.

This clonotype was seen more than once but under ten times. This CDR3 reads CSARVGSSATEAFF. DNA of the CDR3: TGCAGTGCTAGAGTCGGAAGTTCCGCCACTGAAGCTTTCTTT. The genes are TRBV20-1 and TRBJ1-1; D unresolved. From germline, CDR1 is DFQATT and CDR2 SNEGSKA (reference sequence). V lost 1 base and J 4 bases, leaving 13 bases between the germline ends. The CDR3 totals 14 residues.

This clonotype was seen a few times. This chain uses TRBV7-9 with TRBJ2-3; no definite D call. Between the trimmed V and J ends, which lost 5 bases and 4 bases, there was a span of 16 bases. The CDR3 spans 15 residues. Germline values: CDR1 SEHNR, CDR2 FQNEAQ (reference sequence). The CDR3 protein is CASSPPFGVADTQYF. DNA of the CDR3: TGTGCCAGCAGCCCACCTTTCGGAGTGGCAGATACGCAGTATTTT.

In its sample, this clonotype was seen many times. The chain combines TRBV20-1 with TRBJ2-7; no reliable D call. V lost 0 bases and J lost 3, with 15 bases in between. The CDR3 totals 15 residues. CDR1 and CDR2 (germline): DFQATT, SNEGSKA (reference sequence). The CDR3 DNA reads TGCAGTGCTAGAGATTGGACGAGCGTTGACTACGAGCAGTACTTC. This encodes CSARDWTSVDYEQYF.

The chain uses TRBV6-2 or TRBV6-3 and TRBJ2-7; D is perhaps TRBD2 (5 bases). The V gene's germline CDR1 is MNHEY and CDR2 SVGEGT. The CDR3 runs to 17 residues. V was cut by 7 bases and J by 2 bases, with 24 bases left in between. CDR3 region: CASTQAKLVTYPYEQYF. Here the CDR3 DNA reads TGTGCCAGCACGCAGGCGAAACTAGTGACTTATCCCTACGAGCAGTACTTC.

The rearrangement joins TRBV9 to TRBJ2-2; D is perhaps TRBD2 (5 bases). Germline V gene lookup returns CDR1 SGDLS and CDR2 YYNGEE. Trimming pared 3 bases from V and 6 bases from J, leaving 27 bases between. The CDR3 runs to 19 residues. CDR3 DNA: TGTGCCAGCAGCGGCGAGGTGGGCAGCCGGCTAGCCGGGGCCGGGGAGCTGTTTTTT. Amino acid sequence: CASSGEVGSRLAGAGELFF. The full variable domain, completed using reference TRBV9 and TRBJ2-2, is DSGVTQTPKHLITATGQRVTLRCSPRSGDLSVYWYQQSLDQGLQFLIQYYNGEERAKGNILERFSAQQFPDLHSELNLSSLELGDSALYFCASSGEVGSRLAGAGELFFGEGSRLTVL.

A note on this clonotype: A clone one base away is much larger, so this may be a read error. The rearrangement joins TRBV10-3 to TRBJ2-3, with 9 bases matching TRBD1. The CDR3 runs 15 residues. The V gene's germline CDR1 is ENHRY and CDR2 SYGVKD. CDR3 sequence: CAIREFGQGPDTQYF. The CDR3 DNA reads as TGTGCCATCCGTGAATTTGGACAGGGGCCCGATACGCAGTATTTT.

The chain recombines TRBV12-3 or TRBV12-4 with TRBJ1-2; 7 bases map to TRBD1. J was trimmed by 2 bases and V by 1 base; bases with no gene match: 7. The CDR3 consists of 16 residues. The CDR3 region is CASSLGRTGGNYGYTF. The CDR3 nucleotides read TGTGCCAGCAGTTTAGGGCGGACAGGAGGGAACTATGGCTACACCTTC.

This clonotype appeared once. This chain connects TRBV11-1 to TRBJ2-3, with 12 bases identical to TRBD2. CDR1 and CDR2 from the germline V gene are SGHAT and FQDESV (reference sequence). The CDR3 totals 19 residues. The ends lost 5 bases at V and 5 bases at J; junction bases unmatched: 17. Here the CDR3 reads CASSKLAGGSTHFGDTQYF. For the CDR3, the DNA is TGTGCCAGCAGCAAACTAGCGGGGGGCTCAACCCACTTCGGAGATACGCAGTATTTT.

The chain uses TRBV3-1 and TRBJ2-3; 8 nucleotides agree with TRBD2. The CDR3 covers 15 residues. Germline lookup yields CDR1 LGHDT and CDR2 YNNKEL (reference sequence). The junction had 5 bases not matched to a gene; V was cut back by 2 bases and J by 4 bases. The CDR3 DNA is TGTGCCAGCAGCCAAACCGGACTAGCAGCAGATACGCAGTATTTT. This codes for CASSQTGLAADTQYF.

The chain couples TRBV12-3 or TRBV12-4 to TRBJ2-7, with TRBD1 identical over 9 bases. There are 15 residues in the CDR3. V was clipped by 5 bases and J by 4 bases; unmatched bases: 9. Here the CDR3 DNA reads TGTGCCAGCAGTCATACCGGGACAGGGTATTACGAGCAGTACTTC. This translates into CASSHTGTGYYEQYF.

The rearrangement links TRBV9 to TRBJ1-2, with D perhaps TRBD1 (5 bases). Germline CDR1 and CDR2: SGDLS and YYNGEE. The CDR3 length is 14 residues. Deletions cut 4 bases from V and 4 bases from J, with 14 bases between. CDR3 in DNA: TGTGCCAGCAGCTCGGGGGGGGAGGTCTATGGCTACACCTTC. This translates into CASSSGGEVYGYTF.

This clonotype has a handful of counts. The CDR3 sequence is CAIRPGTGLAKNIQYF. In DNA form, the CDR3 reads TGTGCCATCAGACCCGGGACTGGTCTAGCCAAAAACATTCAGTACTTC. The gene calls are TRBV10-3 and TRBJ2-4; D is perhaps TRBD2 (6 bases). The CDR3 sequence is 16 residues long. Trimming cost V 6 bases and J 0 bases, with 15 bases left between them. CDR1 is ENHRY, CDR2 SYGVKD, per germline.

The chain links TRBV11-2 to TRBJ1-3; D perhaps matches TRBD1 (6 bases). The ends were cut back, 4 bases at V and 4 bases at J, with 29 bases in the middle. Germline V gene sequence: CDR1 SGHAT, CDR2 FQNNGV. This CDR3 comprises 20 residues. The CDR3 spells CASSSPSLPLGTRGGNTIYF. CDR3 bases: TGTGCCAGCAGCTCCCCCTCCTTACCCCTAGGAACAAGGGGGGGAAACACCATATATTTT.

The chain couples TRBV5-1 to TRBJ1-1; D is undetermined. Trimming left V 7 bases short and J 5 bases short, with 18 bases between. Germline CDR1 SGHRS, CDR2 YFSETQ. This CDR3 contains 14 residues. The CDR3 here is CASQIGTSWTEAFF. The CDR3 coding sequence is TGCGCCAGCCAGATCGGCACCTCCTGGACTGAAGCTTTCTTT.

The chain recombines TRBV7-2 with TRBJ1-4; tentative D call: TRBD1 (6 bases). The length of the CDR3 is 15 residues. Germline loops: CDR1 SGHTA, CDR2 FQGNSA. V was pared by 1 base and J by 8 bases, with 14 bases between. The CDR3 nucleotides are TGTGCCAGCAGCTTAGAACGGGGGCTCGGAGAAAAACTGTTTTTT. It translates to CASSLERGLGEKLFF.

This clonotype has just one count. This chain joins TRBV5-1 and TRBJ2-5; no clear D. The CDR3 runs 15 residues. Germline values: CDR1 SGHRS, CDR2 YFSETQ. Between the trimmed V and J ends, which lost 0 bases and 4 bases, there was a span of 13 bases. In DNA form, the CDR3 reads TGCGCCAGCAGCTTGGCAGGTCGGCAGGTAGAGACCCAGTACTTC. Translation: CASSLAGRQVETQYF. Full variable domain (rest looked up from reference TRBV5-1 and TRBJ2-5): KAGVTQTPRYLIKTRGQQVTLSCSPISGHRSVSWYQQTPGQGLQFLFEYFSETQRNKGNFPGRFSGRQFSNSRSEMNVSTLELGDSALYLCASSLAGRQVETQYFGPGTRLLVL.

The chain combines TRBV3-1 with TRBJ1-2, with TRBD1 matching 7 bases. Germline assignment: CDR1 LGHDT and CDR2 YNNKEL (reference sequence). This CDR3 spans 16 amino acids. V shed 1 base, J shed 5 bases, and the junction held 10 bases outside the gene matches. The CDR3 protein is CASSQGLQGTPYGYTF. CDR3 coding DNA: TGTGCCAGCAGCCAAGGTCTACAGGGGACCCCTTATGGCTACACCTTC.